What follows describes a single T cell receptor beta chain. Its antigen is not identified. Trimming cost V 8 bases and J 5 bases, with 15 bases left between them. Germline V gives CDR1 KGHSH, CDR2 LQKENI. The CDR3 has 13 residues. This entry comes from a study of cytomegalovirus exposure and HLA in healthy donors. The primer mix had 60 Vbeta and 13 Jbeta primers. The assay was immunoSEQ multiplex PCR, and TCRdb's table has in-frame clones only and misses some. Among around 110,000 clones listed, approximately 60% were seen once. Findings and caveats of the study: About 87% or about 30% of the time was how often most TCR beta V segments were productive, according to an earlier analysis. Later analysis identified a missense DCLRE1C variant that was linked to TCR beta V- and J-gene trimming.

The sample consisted of PBMCs. The clonotype was recovered from a woman aged 30 to 39 in good health and CMV-seronegative. V is TRBV18 and J is TRBJ1-1; D may be TRBD1 (6 bases). This CDR3 is CASLRERGTEAFF. CDR3 bases: TGTGCCAGCCTCAGGGAAAGGGGGACTGAAGCTTTCTTT.